The 3 T cell receptor beta chains below come from one sample, sequenced in a study of memory CD4+ T cells and cytomegalovirus serostatus. Sequenced by immunoSEQ multiplex PCR; TCRdb stores in-frame clones only, minus some. The table records over 65,000 clones, more than 75% of them present only once. The sort gate was single viable CD3+CD4+CD8-CD45RO+ cells for memory CD4+ T cells. Sequences were obtained from memory CD4+ T cells from blood. The receptors derive from an adult in good health and CMV-seropositive.

V usage is TRBV30 and J usage is TRBJ2-2; 10 bases match TRBD1. The CDR3 has 18 amino acids. Germline assignment: CDR1 GTSNPN and CDR2 SVGIG (reference sequence). The V segment lost 0 bases and the J segment 2 bases; nucleotides outside the gene matches: 9. The CDR3 nucleotides read TGTGCCTGGAGTGTAGGGGACAGGGGAACTTCTAACACCGGGGAGCTGTTTTTT. Amino acids: CAWSVGDRGTSNTGELFF.

V usage is TRBV6-6 and J usage is TRBJ2-5; TRBD2 matches at 10 bases. The length of the CDR3 is 15 residues. After removal of 6 bases from V and 2 bases from J, the junction contained 6 bases not matched to a gene. CDR1 and CDR2 from the germline V gene are MNHNY and SVGAGI (reference sequence). CDR3 in amino acids: CASRSSGGFQETQYF. CDR3 bases: TGTGCCAGCAGAAGTAGCGGGGGGTTTCAAGAGACCCAGTACTTC.

J is TRBJ2-7 and V is TRBV6-5; the D gene is possibly TRBD2 (5 bases). The CDR3 consists of 15 residues. CDR1 and CDR2 from the germline V gene are MNHEY and SVGAGI. Trimming removed 5 bases at V and 3 bases at J, with 17 bases between. CDR3 amino acids: CASSKEGPWGYEQYF. The CDR3 DNA reads as TGTGCCAGCAGTAAAGAGGGCCCCTGGGGCTACGAGCAGTACTTC.